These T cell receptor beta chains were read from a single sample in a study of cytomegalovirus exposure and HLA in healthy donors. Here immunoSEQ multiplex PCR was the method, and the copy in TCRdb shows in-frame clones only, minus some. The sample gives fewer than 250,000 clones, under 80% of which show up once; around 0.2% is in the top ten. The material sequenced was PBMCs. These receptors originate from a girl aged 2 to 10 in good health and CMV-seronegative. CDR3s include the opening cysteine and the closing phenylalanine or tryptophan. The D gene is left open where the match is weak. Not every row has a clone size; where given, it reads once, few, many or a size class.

cdr3_aa: CASSSTEGQKQFF
cdr3_nt: TGTGCCAGCAGCTCCACGGAGGGACAGAAGCAGTTCTTC
clone_size: .
j_call: TRBJ2-1
d_call: .
v_call: TRBV5-6

cdr3_aa: CASREKQGRRNQPQHF
cdr3_nt: TGTGCCAGCAGAGAAAAACAGGGAAGGCGCAATCAGCCCCAGCATTTT
clone_size: few
j_call: TRBJ1-5
d_call: .
v_call: TRBV6-4

cdr3_aa: CSARLGQGAFF
cdr3_nt: TGCAGTGCTAGATTGGGACAGGGAGCTTTCTTT
clone_size: .
j_call: TRBJ1-1
d_call: TRBD1
v_call: TRBV20-1

cdr3_aa: CASSQEGLAGTDTQYF
cdr3_nt: TGCGCCAGCAGCCAAGAGGGACTAGCGGGCACAGATACGCAGTATTTT
clone_size: .
j_call: TRBJ2-3
d_call: TRBD2
v_call: TRBV4-1

cdr3_aa: CASSENSWTGTGELFF
cdr3_nt: TGTGCCAGCAGTGAGAATTCGTGGACTGGCACCGGGGAGCTGTTTTTT
clone_size: .
j_call: TRBJ2-2
d_call: .
v_call: TRBV25-1

cdr3_aa: CASSSSGGLQPQHF
cdr3_nt: TGTGCCAGCAGTTCTTCAGGGGGGCTACAGCCCCAGCATTTT
clone_size: .
j_call: TRBJ1-5
d_call: TRBD1
v_call: TRBV6-5

cdr3_aa: CASSSYRDSKREAFF
cdr3_nt: TGTGCCAGTAGTTCCTACCGGGACAGCAAAAGGGAAGCTTTCTTT
clone_size: .
j_call: TRBJ1-1
d_call: TRBD1
v_call: TRBV19

cdr3_aa: CASSQGRIEQYF
cdr3_nt: TGTGCCAGCAGCCAAGGGCGGATCGAGCAGTACTTC
clone_size: few
j_call: TRBJ2-7
d_call: .
v_call: TRBV4-2

cdr3_aa: CATGSGGGYNEQFF
cdr3_nt: TGTGCCACCGGTAGCGGGGGGGGATACAATGAGCAGTTCTTC
clone_size: .
j_call: TRBJ2-1
d_call: TRBD2
v_call: TRBV10-3

cdr3_aa: CASSPMTGTVDGYTF
cdr3_nt: TGTGCCAGCAGCCCGATGACCGGGACAGTCGATGGCTACACCTTC
clone_size: .
j_call: TRBJ1-2
d_call: TRBD1
v_call: TRBV5-4

cdr3_aa: CASSLGGIGMNTEAFF
cdr3_nt: TGCGCCAGCAGCCTGGGAGGCATCGGCATGAACACTGAAGCTTTCTTT
clone_size: .
j_call: TRBJ1-1
d_call: .
v_call: TRBV5-1

cdr3_aa: CASSLPGGLNSPLHF
cdr3_nt: TGTGCCAGCAGCCTCCCGGGAGGGTTGAATTCACCCCTCCACTTT
clone_size: .
j_call: TRBJ1-6
d_call: .
v_call: TRBV14

cdr3_aa: CASSLVGDKNGDTQYF
cdr3_nt: TGCGCCAGCAGCTTGGTAGGGGACAAAAACGGTGATACGCAGTATTTT
clone_size: .
j_call: TRBJ2-3
d_call: .
v_call: TRBV5-1

cdr3_aa: CAWRSVPSGVQETQYF
cdr3_nt: TGTGCCTGGAGGTCTGTGCCTAGCGGGGTCCAAGAGACCCAGTACTTC
clone_size: .
j_call: TRBJ2-5
d_call: TRBD2
v_call: TRBV30

cdr3_aa: CASSEALQGGPQYF
cdr3_nt: TGTGCCAGCAGTGAAGCTCTACAAGGCGGGCCGCAGTATTTT
clone_size: .
j_call: TRBJ2-3
d_call: .
v_call: TRBV6-1

cdr3_aa: CAWADRGFSYEQYF
cdr3_nt: TGTGCCTGGGCAGACAGGGGTTTTTCCTACGAGCAGTACTTC
clone_size: .
j_call: TRBJ2-7
d_call: TRBD1
v_call: TRBV30

cdr3_aa: CAWAGGIGRFNEQFF
cdr3_nt: TGTGCCTGGGCTGGAGGTATTGGGAGGTTTAATGAGCAGTTCTTC
clone_size: .
j_call: TRBJ2-1
d_call: .
v_call: TRBV30

cdr3_aa: CASRSSESSYNEQFF
cdr3_nt: TGTGCCAGCAGATCTAGCGAGAGCTCCTACAATGAGCAGTTCTTC
clone_size: .
j_call: TRBJ2-1
d_call: .
v_call: TRBV6-6

cdr3_aa: CASSEGQPNTEAFF
cdr3_nt: TGTGCCAGCAGTGAGGGGCAGCCGAACACTGAAGCTTTCTTT
clone_size: .
j_call: TRBJ1-1
d_call: .
v_call: TRBV2

cdr3_aa: CASSLALQGAYEQYF
cdr3_nt: TGTGCCAGCAGCTTAGCGTTACAGGGGGCCTACGAGCAGTACTTC
clone_size: .
j_call: TRBJ2-7
d_call: TRBD1
v_call: TRBV7-8

cdr3_aa: CASRPRTGGIQETQYF
cdr3_nt: TGTGCCAGCAGACCAAGGACAGGGGGGATCCAAGAGACCCAGTACTTC
clone_size: .
j_call: TRBJ2-5
d_call: TRBD1
v_call: TRBV27

cdr3_aa: CASSLEAGVGETQYF
cdr3_nt: TGTGCCAGCAGCTTAGAGGCGGGAGTCGGTGAGACCCAGTACTTC
clone_size: .
j_call: TRBJ2-5
d_call: TRBD2
v_call: TRBV7-6

cdr3_aa: CASSLTGWTGERTQYF
cdr3_nt: TGTGCCAGCAGTTTAACCGGGTGGACAGGGGAAAGGACCCAGTACTTC
clone_size: .
j_call: TRBJ2-5
d_call: TRBD1
v_call: TRBV27

cdr3_aa: CASSRRGQSSDTQYF
cdr3_nt: TGCGCCAGCAGCCGGCGGGGACAGAGTTCGGATACGCAGTATTTT
clone_size: few
j_call: TRBJ2-3
d_call: .
v_call: TRBV5-1

cdr3_aa: CASSQGARTEAFF
cdr3_nt: TGTGCCAGTAGTCAGGGGGCGAGGACTGAAGCTTTCTTT
clone_size: .
j_call: TRBJ1-1
d_call: TRBD1
v_call: TRBV19

cdr3_aa: CSVEGRDKPGYTF
cdr3_nt: TGCAGCGTTGAGGGGAGAGATAAACCGGGCTACACCTTC
clone_size: .
j_call: TRBJ1-2
d_call: .
v_call: TRBV29-1

cdr3_aa: CASSFRDSYEQYF
cdr3_nt: TGTGCCAGCAGTTTTAGGGACAGCTACGAGCAGTACTTC
clone_size: .
j_call: TRBJ2-7
d_call: TRBD1
v_call: TRBV27

cdr3_aa: CSAGRASEQFF
cdr3_nt: TGCAGTGCCGGGAGGGCAAGTGAGCAGTTCTTC
clone_size: .
j_call: TRBJ2-1
d_call: TRBD2
v_call: TRBV20-1

cdr3_aa: CASSVRRITGTSGRADEQYF
cdr3_nt: TGTGCCAGCAGCGTCCGCCGAATTACCGGGACTAGCGGGAGGGCCGACGAGCAGTACTTC
clone_size: .
j_call: TRBJ2-7
d_call: TRBD2
v_call: TRBV7-8

cdr3_aa: CASSQERRLPPIQYF
cdr3_nt: TGCGCCAGCAGCCAAGAACGCAGACTCCCTCCCATTCAGTACTTC
clone_size: once
j_call: TRBJ2-4
d_call: .
v_call: TRBV4-1

cdr3_aa: CASSVAPGQAYEQYF
cdr3_nt: TGTGCCAGCAGCGTGGCCCCTGGACAGGCCTACGAGCAGTACTTC
clone_size: .
j_call: TRBJ2-7
d_call: TRBD1
v_call: TRBV9

cdr3_aa: CASSTRTGLSTDTQYF
cdr3_nt: TGTGCCAGCAGCACCCGGACAGGGCTTAGCACAGATACGCAGTATTTT
clone_size: .
j_call: TRBJ2-3
d_call: TRBD1
v_call: TRBV9

cdr3_aa: CASSPIAGLNTGELFF
cdr3_nt: TGTGCCAGCAGCCCCATAGCGGGGCTGAACACCGGGGAGCTGTTTTTT
clone_size: .
j_call: TRBJ2-2
d_call: TRBD2
v_call: TRBV7-6

cdr3_aa: CSGKQAIQETQYF
cdr3_nt: TGCAGCGGGAAACAGGCTATCCAAGAGACCCAGTACTTC
clone_size: .
j_call: TRBJ2-5
d_call: .
v_call: TRBV29-1

cdr3_aa: CASGLRQGGFVEQYF
cdr3_nt: TGTGCTAGTGGTTTGAGGCAGGGAGGGTTTGTCGAGCAGTACTTC
clone_size: .
j_call: TRBJ2-7
d_call: TRBD2
v_call: TRBV12-5

cdr3_aa: CASRERQGSEKLFF
cdr3_nt: TGTGCCAGCAGGGAACGACAGGGATCTGAAAAACTGTTTTTT
clone_size: .
j_call: TRBJ1-4
d_call: TRBD1
v_call: TRBV25-1

cdr3_aa: CASGEQGSQPQHF
cdr3_nt: TGTGCCAGCGGAGAACAGGGGTCTCAGCCCCAGCATTTT
clone_size: .
j_call: TRBJ1-5
d_call: TRBD1
v_call: TRBV2

cdr3_aa: CASSESYRGDEKLFF
cdr3_nt: TGTGCCAGCAGTGAATCCTACAGGGGTGACGAAAAACTGTTTTTT
clone_size: .
j_call: TRBJ1-4
d_call: TRBD1
v_call: TRBV25-1

cdr3_aa: CASRMGLAGYTGELFF
cdr3_nt: TGTGCCAGCAGAATGGGACTAGCGGGATACACCGGGGAGCTGTTTTTT
clone_size: .
j_call: TRBJ2-2
d_call: TRBD2
v_call: TRBV5-8

cdr3_aa: CASSFNKQGDGYTF
cdr3_nt: TGCGCCAGCAGCTTTAATAAACAAGGGGATGGCTACACCTTC
clone_size: .
j_call: TRBJ1-2
d_call: .
v_call: TRBV5-1

cdr3_aa: CASSIGGGEQYF
cdr3_nt: TGTGCCAGTAGTATAGGGGGAGGCGAGCAGTACTTC
clone_size: .
j_call: TRBJ2-7
d_call: .
v_call: TRBV19

cdr3_aa: CAERGTVYGYTF
cdr3_nt: TGTGCCGAACGCGGGACGGTCTATGGCTACACCTTC
clone_size: once
j_call: TRBJ1-2
d_call: .
v_call: TRBV30

cdr3_aa: CASSQDWLAEQFF
cdr3_nt: TGCGCCAGCAGCCAAGATTGGTTAGCAGAGCAGTTCTTC
clone_size: .
j_call: TRBJ2-1
d_call: .
v_call: TRBV4-1

cdr3_aa: CASSLGGGREVYF
cdr3_nt: TGTGCCAGCAGCTTAGGAGGCGGCCGGGAGGTGTACTTC
clone_size: .
j_call: TRBJ2-7
d_call: TRBD2
v_call: TRBV7-9

cdr3_aa: CASSRTGSEQYF
cdr3_nt: TGCGCCAGCAGCCGGACAGGGTCCGAGCAGTACTTC
clone_size: .
j_call: TRBJ2-7
d_call: TRBD1
v_call: TRBV5-1

cdr3_aa: CASSALARNEQFF
cdr3_nt: TGTGCCAGCAGCGCACTAGCCCGCAATGAGCAGTTCTTC
clone_size: .
j_call: TRBJ2-1
d_call: .
v_call: TRBV7-9

cdr3_aa: CASSQVGGARADTEAFF
cdr3_nt: TGTGCCAGCAGCCAGGTTGGAGGGGCTCGCGCGGACACTGAAGCTTTCTTT
clone_size: .
j_call: TRBJ1-1
d_call: .
v_call: TRBV11-2

cdr3_aa: CASSPRPVLYEQYF
cdr3_nt: TGTGCCAGCAGTCCCCGTCCAGTTCTCTACGAGCAGTACTTC
clone_size: .
j_call: TRBJ2-7
d_call: .
v_call: TRBV27

cdr3_aa: CAISEGTSGRASTDTQYF
cdr3_nt: TGTGCCATCAGTGAGGGGACTAGCGGGAGGGCCAGTACAGATACGCAGTATTTT
clone_size: .
j_call: TRBJ2-3
d_call: TRBD2
v_call: TRBV10-3

cdr3_aa: CASSVGGGNYEQYF
cdr3_nt: TGTGCCAGCAGCGTAGGGGGGGGGAACTACGAGCAGTACTTC
clone_size: few
j_call: TRBJ2-7
d_call: TRBD2
v_call: TRBV9

cdr3_aa: CASSAGTKEQFF
cdr3_nt: TGTGCCAGCAGCGCCGGGACAAAGGAGCAGTTCTTC
clone_size: .
j_call: TRBJ2-1
d_call: .
v_call: TRBV5-6

cdr3_aa: CASSLQGANYGYTF
cdr3_nt: TGTGCCAGCAGCCTACAGGGAGCTAACTATGGCTACACCTTC
clone_size: .
j_call: TRBJ1-2
d_call: .
v_call: TRBV27

cdr3_aa: CASLDTSNYGYTF
cdr3_nt: TGTGCCAGCCTCGACACTTCTAACTATGGCTACACCTTC
clone_size: .
j_call: TRBJ1-2
d_call: .
v_call: TRBV6-5

cdr3_aa: CASSSSFLAGRRFF
cdr3_nt: TGTGCCAGCAGCTCGAGCTTTCTAGCGGGGCGCAGGTTCTTC
clone_size: .
j_call: TRBJ2-1
d_call: TRBD2
v_call: TRBV7-6

cdr3_aa: CASSKGAGGTTEAFF
cdr3_nt: TGTGCCAGCAGCAAAGGGGCAGGGGGGACCACTGAAGCTTTCTTT
clone_size: .
j_call: TRBJ1-1
d_call: .
v_call: TRBV21-1

cdr3_aa: CASSVGQGGETQYF
cdr3_nt: TGTGCCAGCAGCGTAGGTCAGGGAGGGGAGACCCAGTACTTC
clone_size: .
j_call: TRBJ2-5
d_call: TRBD2
v_call: TRBV9

cdr3_aa: CASGVMRGYEQYF
cdr3_nt: TGTGCCAGCGGAGTAATGCGAGGCTACGAGCAGTACTTC
clone_size: .
j_call: TRBJ2-7
d_call: .
v_call: TRBV28

cdr3_aa: CASSQDLLPRLAGFYNEQFF
cdr3_nt: TGCGCCAGCAGCCAAGATCTTCTCCCCCGCCTAGCGGGCTTTTACAATGAGCAGTTCTTC
clone_size: .
j_call: TRBJ2-1
d_call: TRBD2
v_call: TRBV4-1

cdr3_aa: CSVSMNLLGTGSLGTYGYTF
cdr3_nt: TGCAGCGTTTCGATGAATCTACTAGGGACAGGGTCCCTTGGAACTTATGGCTACACCTTC
clone_size: .
j_call: TRBJ1-2
d_call: TRBD1
v_call: TRBV29-1